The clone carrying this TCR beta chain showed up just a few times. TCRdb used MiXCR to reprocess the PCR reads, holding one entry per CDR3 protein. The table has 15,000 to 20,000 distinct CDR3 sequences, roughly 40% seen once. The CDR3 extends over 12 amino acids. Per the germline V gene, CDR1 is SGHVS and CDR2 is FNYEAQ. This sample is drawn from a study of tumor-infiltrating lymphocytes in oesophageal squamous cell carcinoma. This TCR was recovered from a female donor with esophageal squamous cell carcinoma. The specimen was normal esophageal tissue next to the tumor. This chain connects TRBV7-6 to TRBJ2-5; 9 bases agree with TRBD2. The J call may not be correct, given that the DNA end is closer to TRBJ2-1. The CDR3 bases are TGTGCCAGCAGCACCAGTAGCGGGGGGCAGTTCTTC. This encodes CASSTSSGGQFF.